This record concerns one TCR beta chain sequence. Preparation of the TCRbeta library was carried out with unique molecular identifiers. TCRdb reprocessed the PCR reads with MiXCR, giving one entry per CDR3 protein. The table lists over 300,000 distinct CDR3 sequences, approximately 10% of them singletons. The data derive from a study of T-cell reconstitution after alpha-beta-depleted transplantation in children. Deletions cut 4 bases from V and 8 bases from J, with 18 bases between. Germline lookup yields CDR1 GTSNPN and CDR2 SVGIG (reference sequence). The length of the CDR3 is 14 residues. This material consisted of PBMCs from the stem cell graft donor, taken from the stem cell graft. The V gene is TRBV30, the J gene TRBJ2-1; perhaps TRBD2 as D (6 bases). This TCR was recovered from a human donor who donated a stem cell graft to a child with acute lymphoblastic leukemia. The CDR3 is CAWTLAGSSDEQFF. Here the CDR3 DNA reads TGTGCCTGGACATTGGCGGGATCGAGCGATGAGCAGTTCTTC.